A selection of T cell receptor beta chains follows, all from one sample in a study of blood T cell repertoires in COVID-19. The table came from immunoSEQ multiplex PCR; TCRdb's copy has only in-frame clones and leaves some out. This sample has about 210,000 clones, with under 90% found just once. The specimen sequenced was peripheral blood. The receptor set was obtained from a man between 60 and 75 years old with acute or convalescent COVID-19. CDR3s include the opening cysteine and the closing phenylalanine or tryptophan. Fields, in order: J gene, clone size, V gene, D gene, CDR3 DNA, CDR3 protein. A D gene is named only where the DNA matches it firmly. A row's size may be missing; if present it is once, few, many or a size class.

>TRBJ1-5|NA|TRBV9|NA
TGTGCCAGCAGCGTATTCGGGAATAGCAATCAGCCCCAGCATTTT
CASSVFGNSNQPQHF
>TRBJ2-7|NA|TRBV10-2|NA
TGCGCCAGCAGTGACGGGTACGAGCAGTACTTC
CASSDGYEQYF
>TRBJ2-2|NA|TRBV15|TRBD2
TGTGCCACCAGCAGAGATCCCCTAGCGGGCAACGGGGAGCTGTTTTTT
CATSRDPLAGNGELFF
>TRBJ1-1|few|TRBV24-1|TRBD1
TGTGCCACTCGGGACAGGGGTAACACTGAAGCTTTCTTT
CATRDRGNTEAFF
>TRBJ1-5|NA|TRBV7-2|TRBD1
TGTGCCAGCAGCATCCGGACAGGGGCATTTCAGAATCAGCCCCAGCATTTT
CASSIRTGAFQNQPQHF
>TRBJ1-3|NA|TRBV6-1|NA
TGTGCCAGCAGTGAACAAACTCCGAGCTCTGGAAACACCATATATTTT
CASSEQTPSSGNTIYF
>TRBJ2-1|NA|TRBV29-1|NA
TGCAGCGTCCGGCCCTCTGAGGGTGGGCAGTTCTTC
CSVRPSEGGQFF
>TRBJ2-6|NA|TRBV6-6|NA
TGTGCCAGCAGGATCCCTAGCTCTGGGGCCAACGTCCTGACTTTC
CASRIPSSGANVLTF
>TRBJ1-1|few|TRBV19|TRBD1
TGTGCCAGTAGCTGGACAGGGAGTCTCACTGAAGCTTTCTTT
CASSWTGSLTEAFF
>TRBJ1-6|NA|TRBV25-1|NA
TGTGCCAGCAGTGACAGCTATAATTCACCCCTCCACTTT
CASSDSYNSPLHF
>TRBJ1-5|NA|TRBV6-2/TRBV6-3|NA
TGTGCCAGCAGTTTAGAGGGAGGGGACAGCAATCAGCCCCAGCATTTT
CASSLEGGDSNQPQHF
>TRBJ2-5|NA|TRBV24-1|NA
TGTGCCACCAGCGACACGTACCAAGAGACCCAGTACTTC
CATSDTYQETQYF
>TRBJ2-1|NA|TRBV2|NA
TGTGCCAGCAGTGCAACTCCAGGACAGGGAGGGCCGTTCTTC
CASSATPGQGGPFF
>TRBJ1-4|NA|TRBV10-1|NA
TGCGCCAGCTCGATGCAGGTCGATGAAAAACTGTTTTTT
CASSMQVDEKLFF
>TRBJ1-6|NA|TRBV6-6|NA
TGTGCCAGCACCCAGACAGAGCCTCCCCTCCACTTT
CASTQTEPPLHF
>TRBJ2-3|few|TRBV5-4|NA
TGTGCCAGCACTACAGGGATTCGAGATACGCAGTATTTT
CASTTGIRDTQYF
>TRBJ1-4|NA|TRBV4-1|NA
TGCGCCAGCAGCCAAGAGAACGCTCAGGGTTTCGGAAAACTGTTTTTT
CASSQENAQGFGKLFF
>TRBJ2-3|once|TRBV5-4|NA
TGTGCCAGCAGCCTTGACAGGAGGAACACAGATACGCAGTATTTT
CASSLDRRNTDTQYF
>TRBJ1-2|NA|TRBV13|NA
TGTGCCAGCTCGAAGCGGCCAGTCTATGGCTACACCTTC
CASSKRPVYGYTF
>TRBJ2-4|NA|TRBV7-6|TRBD2
TGTGCCAGCAGCCCCCTTGGACTAGCGGGAGGGCGTTCGGGCAAAAACATTCAGTACTTC
CASSPLGLAGGRSGKNIQYF
>TRBJ2-1|NA|TRBV7-9|NA
TGTGCCAGCAGCTTAGTACTTGTCAGCGGCTCCTACAATGAGCAGTTCTTC
CASSLVLVSGSYNEQFF
>TRBJ2-1|few|TRBV15|TRBD2
TGTGCCACCAGCGGCGGACTAGCCGGAGAGCAGTTCTTC
CATSGGLAGEQFF
>TRBJ1-4|few|TRBV6-1|NA
TGTGCCAGCAGTGAAGTAACAGGGTCTAATGAAAAACTGTTTTTT
CASSEVTGSNEKLFF
>TRBJ2-3|NA|TRBV5-1|NA
TGCGCCAGCACCCCAGGACTTTTTGTAACAGATACGCAGTATTTT
CASTPGLFVTDTQYF
>TRBJ1-1|NA|TRBV21-1|NA
TGTGCCAGCGCAAAGCGGTTCACAGGGGGAAAGCTAGCCTTT
CASAKRFTGGKLAF
>TRBJ2-2|NA|TRBV3-1/TRBV3-2|TRBD2
TGTGCCAGCGGGGGACTAGCGGGAGTGAAAACCGGGGAGCTGTTTTTT
CASGGLAGVKTGELFF
>TRBJ2-2|NA|TRBV27|NA
TGTGCCAGCAGTTCCCTAAAAACAGGGTTCACCGGGGAGCTGTTTTTT
CASSSLKTGFTGELFF
>TRBJ2-2|once|TRBV4-3|NA
TGCGCCAGCAGCCAGATGGACAGTCTCACCGGGGAGCTGTTTTTT
CASSQMDSLTGELFF
>TRBJ1-5|once|TRBV6-5|NA
TGTGCCAGCAGTACAGGAATTAGCAATCAGCCCCAGCATTTT
CASSTGISNQPQHF
>TRBJ2-1|NA|TRBV7-9|NA
TGTGCCAGCAGCTCCCCTAACAGCTCATACTACAATGAGCAGTTCTTC
CASSSPNSSYYNEQFF
>TRBJ2-7|NA|TRBV2|NA
TGTGCCAGCAGAGGAGGGCGGGGAAACTACGAGCAGTACTTC
CASRGGRGNYEQYF
>TRBJ2-2|NA|TRBV5-5|NA
TGTGCCAGCAGCTCGTCAGGGGCCCACGGGGAGCTGTTTTTT
CASSSSGAHGELFF
>TRBJ2-2|NA|TRBV6-5|NA
TGTGCCAGCAGTTACGTCCGGGGGACCGGGGAGCTGTTTTTT
CASSYVRGTGELFF
>TRBJ2-7|NA|TRBV3-1/TRBV3-2|NA
TGTGCCAGCAGCTATGGAACTAAAAGCTCCTACGAGCAGTACTTC
CASSYGTKSSYEQYF
>TRBJ2-3|NA|TRBV4-3|TRBD2
TGCGCCAGCAGCCAACTTCTAGCGGGGGGGACTAGCACAGATACGCAGTATTTT
CASSQLLAGGTSTDTQYF
>TRBJ2-2|NA|TRBV5-4|NA
TGTGCCAGCAGCCCACAAGGGGGGAGGGCCAACACCGGGGAGCTGTTTTTT
CASSPQGGRANTGELFF
>TRBJ1-1|few|TRBV5-1|NA
TGCGCCAGCAGCTTACCGGGGTACACTGAAGCTTTCTTT
CASSLPGYTEAFF
>TRBJ1-1|once|TRBV12-3/TRBV12-4|TRBD1
TGTGCCAGCAGAAACAGGGGAAACACTGAAGCTTTCTTT
CASRNRGNTEAFF
>TRBJ1-5|NA|TRBV19|NA
TGTGCCAGTACCCCTGAGGACAGAGCTAGCAATCAGCCCCAGCATTTT
CASTPEDRASNQPQHF
>TRBJ2-3|NA|TRBV6-5|TRBD1
TGTGCCAGCAGCCCGGGACAGGTAACAGATACGCAGTATTTT
CASSPGQVTDTQYF
>TRBJ1-6|NA|TRBV10-1|TRBD1
TGCGCCAGCCGACAGGGGAAAAACAATTCACCCCTCCACTTT
CASRQGKNNSPLHF
>TRBJ2-7|NA|TRBV18|TRBD2
TGTGCCAGCTCACCACCGAGCGGGGGTAACTCTGGTGAGCAGTACTTC
CASSPPSGGNSGEQYF
>TRBJ1-6|NA|TRBV18|NA
TGTGCCAGCTCACCGGGTAGGGAGGATAATTCACCCCTCCACTTT
CASSPGREDNSPLHF
>TRBJ2-1|NA|TRBV7-8|TRBD1
TGTGCCAGCAGCTCTCCCTTAGGGGACAGGGGTTACAATGAGCAGTTCTTC
CASSSPLGDRGYNEQFF
>TRBJ2-2|NA|TRBV15|NA
TGTGCCACCAGCAGAGATCTGCGAGGGAGTAACACCGGGGAGCTGTTTTTT
CATSRDLRGSNTGELFF